This paragraph reports one T cell receptor beta chain. Antigen specificity is unknown. The data belong to a study of radiation and T cells in renal cell carcinoma. Turning to the study itself: Nephrectomy followed 15 Gy stereotactic body radiation by 4 weeks. Study-wide findings and caveats: Without pretreatment biopsies, baseline tumor clonotype presence was undetermined. Top tumor clonotypes rose in blood 2 weeks post-radiation, then contracted.

Assay used: immunoSEQ multiplex PCR; TCRdb lists only in-frame clones, some missing. The sample yields about 130,000 clones, roughly four fifths seen once. The time point here: baseline pretreatment blood. Treatment indicated: 15 Gy SBRT to primary tumor, nephrectomy 4 weeks later. The patient's renal cell carcinoma had clear cell pathology. Germline values: CDR1 SNHLY, CDR2 FYNNEI. The CDR3 loop spans 14 amino acids. V was clipped by 6 bases and J by 1 base, with 12 bases between them. The sequences come from blood, collected from a patient whose treatment included radiotherapy and nephrectomy. The V gene is TRBV2, the J gene TRBJ1-1, with a tentative D call TRBD1 (6 bases). The receptor's source is a woman aged 55-69 years with renal cell carcinoma. CDR3 protein: CASSALTGNTEAFF. CDR3 DNA: TGTGCCAGCAGCGCCTTGACAGGGAACACTGAAGCTTTCTTT.